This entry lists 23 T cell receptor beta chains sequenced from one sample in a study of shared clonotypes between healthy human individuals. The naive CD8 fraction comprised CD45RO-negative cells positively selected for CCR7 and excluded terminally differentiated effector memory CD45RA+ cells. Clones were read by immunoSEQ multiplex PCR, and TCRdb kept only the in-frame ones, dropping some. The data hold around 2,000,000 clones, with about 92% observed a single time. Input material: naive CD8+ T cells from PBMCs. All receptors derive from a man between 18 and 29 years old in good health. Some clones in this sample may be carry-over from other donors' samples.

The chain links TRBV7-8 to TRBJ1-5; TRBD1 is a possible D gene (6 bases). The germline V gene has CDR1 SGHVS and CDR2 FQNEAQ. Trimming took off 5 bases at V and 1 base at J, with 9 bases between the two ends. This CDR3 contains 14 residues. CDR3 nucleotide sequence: TGTGCCAGCAGCGTTGGACAGAGCAATCAGCCCCAGCATTTT. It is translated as CASSVGQSNQPQHF.

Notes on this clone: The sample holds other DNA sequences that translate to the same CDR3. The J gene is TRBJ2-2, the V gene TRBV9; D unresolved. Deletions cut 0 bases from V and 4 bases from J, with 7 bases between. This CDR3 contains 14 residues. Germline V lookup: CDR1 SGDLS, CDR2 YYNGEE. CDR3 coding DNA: TGTGCCAGCAGCGTAGTTTCCGGCACCGGGGAGCTGTTTTTT. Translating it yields CASSVVSGTGELFF.

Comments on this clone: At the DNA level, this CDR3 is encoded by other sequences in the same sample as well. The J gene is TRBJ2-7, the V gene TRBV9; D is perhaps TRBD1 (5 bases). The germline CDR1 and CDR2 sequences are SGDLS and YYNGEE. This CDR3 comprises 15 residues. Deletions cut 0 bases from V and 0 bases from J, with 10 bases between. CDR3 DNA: TGTGCCAGCAGCGTAGGTGGGGCCAGCTCCTACGAGCAGTACTTC. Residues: CASSVGGASSYEQYF.

The CDR3 loop reads CASSLYGTGADTQYF. The CDR3 DNA reads TGTGCCAGCAGCTTATACGGGACAGGGGCAGATACGCAGTATTTT. The chain combines TRBV13 with TRBJ2-3; 10 nucleotides align to TRBD1. CDR1 PRHDT and CDR2 FYEKMQ come from the germline V gene (reference sequence). The CDR3 covers 15 residues. The J segment lost 4 bases and the V segment lost 2 bases, leaving 3 bases of the junction unmatched.

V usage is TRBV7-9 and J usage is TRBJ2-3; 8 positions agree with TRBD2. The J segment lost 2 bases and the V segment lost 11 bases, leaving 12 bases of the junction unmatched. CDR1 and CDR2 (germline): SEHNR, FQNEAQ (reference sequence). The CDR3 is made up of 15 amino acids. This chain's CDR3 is CAREGNNGSTDTQYF. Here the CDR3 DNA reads TGTGCCCGGGAGGGTAACAATGGTTCCACAGATACGCAGTATTTT.

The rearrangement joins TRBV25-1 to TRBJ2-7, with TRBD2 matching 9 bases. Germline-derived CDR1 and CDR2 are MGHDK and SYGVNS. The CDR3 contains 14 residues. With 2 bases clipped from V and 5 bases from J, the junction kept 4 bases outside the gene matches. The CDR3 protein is CASSEGTSWDEQYF. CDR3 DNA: TGTGCCAGCAGTGAAGGGACTAGCTGGGACGAGCAGTACTTC.

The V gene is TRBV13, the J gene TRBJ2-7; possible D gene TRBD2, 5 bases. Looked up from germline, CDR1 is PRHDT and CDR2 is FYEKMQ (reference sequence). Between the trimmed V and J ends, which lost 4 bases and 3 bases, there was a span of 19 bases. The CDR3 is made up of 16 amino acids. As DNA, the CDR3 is TGTGCCAGCAGCTCCCGGGATAGCATAAGAGTCTACGAGCAGTACTTC. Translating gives CASSSRDSIRVYEQYF.

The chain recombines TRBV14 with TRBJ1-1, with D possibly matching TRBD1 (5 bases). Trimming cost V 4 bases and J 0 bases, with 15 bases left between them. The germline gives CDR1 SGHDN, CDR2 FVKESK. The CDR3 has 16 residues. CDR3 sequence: CASSPRGGNMNTEAFF. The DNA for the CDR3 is TGTGCCAGCAGCCCACGGGGGGGGAATATGAACACTGAAGCTTTCTTT.

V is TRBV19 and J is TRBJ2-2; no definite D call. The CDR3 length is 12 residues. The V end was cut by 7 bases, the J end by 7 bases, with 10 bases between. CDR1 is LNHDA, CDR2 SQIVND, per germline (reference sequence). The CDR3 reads CASISRHGELFF. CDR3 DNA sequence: TGTGCCAGTATCTCACGCCACGGGGAGCTGTTTTTT.

CDR3 region: CASSGFDKNPQETQYF. The CDR3 coding sequence is TGTGCCAGCAGTGGGTTTGATAAAAACCCCCAAGAGACCCAGTACTTC. The genes are TRBV2 and TRBJ2-5; D is uncertain. The germline CDR1 and CDR2 sequences are SNHLY and FYNNEI. Trimming left V 4 bases short and J 1 base short, with 16 bases between. The CDR3 is 16 amino acids.

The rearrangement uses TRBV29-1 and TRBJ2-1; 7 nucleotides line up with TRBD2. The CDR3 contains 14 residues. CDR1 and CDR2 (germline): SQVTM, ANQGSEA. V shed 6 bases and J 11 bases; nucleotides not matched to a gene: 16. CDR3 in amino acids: CSVVEGTNMDQQFF. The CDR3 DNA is TGCAGCGTCGTGGAAGGGACTAACATGGACCAGCAGTTCTTC.

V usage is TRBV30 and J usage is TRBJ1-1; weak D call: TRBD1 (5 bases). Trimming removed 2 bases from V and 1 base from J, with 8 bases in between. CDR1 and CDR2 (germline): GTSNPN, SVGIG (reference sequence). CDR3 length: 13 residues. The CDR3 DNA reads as TGTGCCTGGAGTCGGGGGGGGAACACTGAAGCTTTCTTT. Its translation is CAWSRGGNTEAFF.

CDR3 residues: CASSNIAGGADTQYF. CDR3 nucleotide sequence: TGTGCCAGCAGCAACATAGCGGGAGGGGCAGATACGCAGTATTTT. This rearrangement joins TRBV7-3 to TRBJ2-3, with 11 bases fitting TRBD2. The CDR3 consists of 15 residues. CDR1 and CDR2 (germline): SGHTA, FQGTGA. V shed 5 bases and J 4 bases; nucleotides not matched to a gene: 5.

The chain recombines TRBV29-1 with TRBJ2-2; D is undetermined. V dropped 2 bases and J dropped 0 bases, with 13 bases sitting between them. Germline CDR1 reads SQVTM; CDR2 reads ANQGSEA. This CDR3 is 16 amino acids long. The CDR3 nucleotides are TGCAGCGTTGAATCCCCTGACGCACCGAACACCGGGGAGCTGTTTTTT. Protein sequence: CSVESPDAPNTGELFF.

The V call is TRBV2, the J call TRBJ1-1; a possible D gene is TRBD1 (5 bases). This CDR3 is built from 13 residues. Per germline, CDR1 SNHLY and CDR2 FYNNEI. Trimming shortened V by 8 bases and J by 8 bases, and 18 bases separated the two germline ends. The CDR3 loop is CASSGGDSGEAFF. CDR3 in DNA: TGTGCCAGCTCGGGAGGGGACTCTGGGGAAGCTTTCTTT.

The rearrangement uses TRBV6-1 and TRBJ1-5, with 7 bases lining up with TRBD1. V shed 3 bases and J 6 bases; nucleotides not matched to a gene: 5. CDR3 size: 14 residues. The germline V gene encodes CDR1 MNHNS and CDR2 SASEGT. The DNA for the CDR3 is TGTGCCAGCAGTGACAGGGGACAGCTTCAGCCCCAGCATTTT. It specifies CASSDRGQLQPQHF.

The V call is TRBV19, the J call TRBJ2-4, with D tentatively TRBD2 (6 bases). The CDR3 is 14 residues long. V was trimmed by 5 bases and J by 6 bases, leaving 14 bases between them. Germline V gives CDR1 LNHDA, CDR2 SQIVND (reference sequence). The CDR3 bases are TGTGCCAGTAGTTTCGGCGGGGCGGCAAACATTCAGTACTTC. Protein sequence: CASSFGGAANIQYF. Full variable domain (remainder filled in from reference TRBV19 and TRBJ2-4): DGGITQSPKYLFRKEGQNVTLSCEQNLNHDAMYWYRQDPGQGLRLIYYSQIVNDFQKGDIAEGYSVSREKKESFPLTVTSAQKNPTAFYLCASSFGGAANIQYFGAGTRLSVL.

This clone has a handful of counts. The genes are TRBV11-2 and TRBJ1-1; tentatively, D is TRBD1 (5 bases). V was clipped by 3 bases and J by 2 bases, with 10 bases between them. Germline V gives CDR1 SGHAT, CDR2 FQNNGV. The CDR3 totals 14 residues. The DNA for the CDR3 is TGTGCCAGCAGCTTCCCCCAGGGAAACACTGAAGCTTTCTTT. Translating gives CASSFPQGNTEAFF.

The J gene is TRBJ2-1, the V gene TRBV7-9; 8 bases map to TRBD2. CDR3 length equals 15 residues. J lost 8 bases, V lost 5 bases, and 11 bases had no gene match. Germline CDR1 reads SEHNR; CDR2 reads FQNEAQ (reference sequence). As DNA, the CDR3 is TGTGCCAGCAGCCTTGGTCGGGCGGGAGGTGATGAGCAGTTCTTC. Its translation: CASSLGRAGGDEQFF.

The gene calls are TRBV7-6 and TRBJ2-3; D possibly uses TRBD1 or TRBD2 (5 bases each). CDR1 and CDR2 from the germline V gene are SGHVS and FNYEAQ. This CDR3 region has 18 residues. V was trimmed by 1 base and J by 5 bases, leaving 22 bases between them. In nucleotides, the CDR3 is TGTGCCAGCAGCTTAGTGAGGGTTCGGACATTAGGAGGAGATACGCAGTATTTT. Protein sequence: CASSLVRVRTLGGDTQYF.

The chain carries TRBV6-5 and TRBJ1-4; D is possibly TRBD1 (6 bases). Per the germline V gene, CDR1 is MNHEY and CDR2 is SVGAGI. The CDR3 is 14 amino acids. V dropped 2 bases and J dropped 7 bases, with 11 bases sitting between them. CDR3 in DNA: TGTGCCAGCAGTTACATGGGGGCCGGTGAAAAACTGTTTTTT. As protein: CASSYMGAGEKLFF.

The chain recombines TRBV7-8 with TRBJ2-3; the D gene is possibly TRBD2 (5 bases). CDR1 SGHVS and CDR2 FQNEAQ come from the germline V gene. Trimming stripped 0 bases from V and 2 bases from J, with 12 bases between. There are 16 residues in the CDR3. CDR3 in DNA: TGTGCCAGCAGCTTAGCGATACTAGGATCCACAGATACGCAGTATTTT. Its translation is CASSLAILGSTDTQYF.

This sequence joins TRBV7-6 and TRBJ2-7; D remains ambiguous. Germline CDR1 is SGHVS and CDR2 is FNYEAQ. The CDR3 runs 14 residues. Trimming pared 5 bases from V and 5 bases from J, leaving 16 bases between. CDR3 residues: CASSPRSGVHEQYF. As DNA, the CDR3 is TGTGCCAGCAGCCCTAGGAGTGGGGTCCACGAGCAGTACTTC.